This T cell receptor (beta chain) was recorded in a study of cytomegalovirus exposure and HLA in healthy donors. Looked up from germline, CDR1 is LGHNA and CDR2 is YSLEER. The CDR3 extends over 15 amino acids. The junction had 12 bases not matched to a gene; V was cut back by 4 bases and J by 8 bases. Profiling relied on immunoSEQ multiplex PCR, and the TCRdb table lists in-frame clones only, not all of them. The sample has some 86,000 clones; 93% are singletons. Remarks on this clone: Its antigen is unidentified.

Study-level points and caveats: Three chains tied to CMV proved CMV antigen-specific in vitro. Among TCR beta chains, those listed as cytomegalovirus-associated numbered under 200.

Sequences were obtained from PBMCs. The rearrangement links TRBV4-3 to TRBJ1-2; TRBD1 matches 8 bases. The TCR comes from a woman in her twenties or thirties in good health and CMV-seronegative. The CDR3 sequence is CASSPSDRAAEGYTF. CDR3 bases: TGCGCCAGCAGCCCATCGGACAGGGCCGCGGAGGGCTACACCTTC.